The entry below describes one T cell receptor beta chain. The data belong to a study of blood T cell repertoires in COVID-19. Study information: The United States, Italy and Spain provided the acute and convalescent COVID-19 samples.

In the source study's methods: Reference gene primer amplification gave nucleated cell count estimates. The table came from immunoSEQ multiplex PCR; TCRdb's copy has only in-frame clones and leaves some out. The V and J calls and clone size are taken from that table; D and trimming were inferred from the DNA. The sample carries about 42,000 clones, roughly nine tenths recorded once. V lost 0 bases, J lost 4 bases, and 19 bases lay in between. The CDR3 spans 18 residues. The germline CDR1 and CDR2 sequences are LGHNA and YNFKEQ. This clonotype originated in a man aged 45 to 65 with active COVID-19. The V and J genes are TRBV4-2 and TRBJ2-1; possibly TRBD2 for D (6 bases). The sample consisted of peripheral blood. The CDR3 loop is CASSQDRGTSRQYNEQFF. CDR3 coding DNA: TGTGCCAGCAGCCAAGATCGGGGGACTTCCCGGCAATACAATGAGCAGTTCTTC.